The rows below give T cell receptor beta chains drawn from one sample of a study of Ad26.COV2.S vaccination and SARS-CoV-2 variants. The repertoire was sequenced with immunoSEQ multiplex PCR; TCRdb's copy has only in-frame clones and lacks some. The sample holds some 480,000 clones, around 90% seen once. Specimen: peripheral blood, collected in a trial of Ad26.COV2.S vaccine versus placebo. The receptors stem from a person aged 18-65 years who received the Ad26.COV2.S COVID-19 vaccine or a placebo. CDR3s include the opening cysteine and the closing phenylalanine or tryptophan. A D gene is named only where the DNA matches it firmly. Size tells how often a clone was seen (once, few, many) or the class of an expanded clone, and some rows leave it out.

clone size	V gene	J gene	D gene	CDR3 length	CDR3 protein	CDR3 DNA
NA	TRBV28	TRBJ2-3	TRBD2	13	CASISGGADTQYF	TGTGCCAGCATTAGCGGGGGGGCAGATACGCAGTATTTT
many	TRBV7-9	TRBJ2-7	NA	11	CASSSDYEQYF	TGTGCCAGCAGCTCGGATTACGAGCAGTACTTC
once	TRBV12-3/TRBV12-4	TRBJ1-1	NA	13	CASSFGGQTEAFF	TGTGCCAGCAGTTTCGGGGGGCAGACTGAAGCTTTCTTT
NA	TRBV5-1	TRBJ2-3	NA	14	CASSRNSLTDTQYF	TGCGCCAGCAGCAGGAATTCTCTCACAGATACGCAGTATTTT
NA	TRBV28	TRBJ1-5	NA	13	CASRGGSNQPQHF	TGTGCCAGCAGGGGGGGGAGCAATCAGCCCCAGCATTTT
NA	TRBV9	TRBJ2-7	NA	13	CASSVQGFSEQYF	TGTGCCAGCAGCGTACAAGGGTTCAGCGAGCAGTACTTC
NA	TRBV28	TRBJ1-5	NA	12	CASSVTNQPQHF	TGTGCCAGCAGTGTAACAAATCAGCCCCAGCATTTT
NA	TRBV6-1	TRBJ2-7	TRBD2	15	CASSEGLSGPYEQYF	TGTGCCAGCAGTGAAGGGCTTAGCGGGCCCTACGAGCAGTACTTC
once	TRBV5-1	TRBJ2-1	NA	15	CASRKSARSYNEQFF	TGCGCCAGCCGGAAGTCCGCGCGCTCCTACAATGAGCAGTTCTTC
once	TRBV9	TRBJ2-3	NA	14	CASSVEGGTDTQYF	TGTGCCAGCAGCGTAGAGGGGGGCACAGATACGCAGTATTTT
NA	TRBV4-3	TRBJ2-4	NA	14	CASSQERLVNIQYF	TGCGCCAGCAGCCAAGAGCGTCTAGTAAACATTCAGTACTTC
few	TRBV5-4	TRBJ2-1	TRBD2	15	CASSPPAGVGNEQFF	TGTGCCAGCAGCCCGCCAGCGGGGGTCGGTAATGAGCAGTTCTTC
NA	TRBV30	TRBJ2-1	TRBD2	14	CAWDSGSFDNEQFF	TGTGCCTGGGATAGCGGGAGTTTCGACAATGAGCAGTTCTTC
NA	TRBV11-2	TRBJ2-7	NA	14	CASSLDRGNYEQYF	TGTGCCAGCAGCTTAGACAGGGGAAACTACGAGCAGTACTTC
few	TRBV27	TRBJ2-7	TRBD1	14	CASSSSRGPYEQYF	TGTGCCAGCAGCTCCTCGAGGGGGCCCTACGAGCAGTACTTC
NA	TRBV28	TRBJ2-7	TRBD2	17	CASSGTSGRFLRGEQYF	TGTGCCAGCTCGGGGACTAGCGGGAGGTTCCTCAGAGGCGAGCAGTACTTC
NA	TRBV5-1	TRBJ2-7	NA	15	CASSLVGVSSYEQYF	TGCGCCAGCAGCTTGGTTGGGGTGAGCTCCTACGAGCAGTACTTC
NA	TRBV19	TRBJ2-7	NA	13	CASSMRGPYEQYF	TGTGCCAGTAGTATGCGAGGACCCTACGAGCAGTACTTC
NA	TRBV9	TRBJ1-1	NA	15	CASSVGAGYDTEAFF	TGTGCCAGCAGCGTAGGGGCAGGGTACGACACTGAAGCTTTCTTT
NA	TRBV2	TRBJ2-7	TRBD2	15	CASSGRAREVFEQYF	TGTGCCAGCAGCGGCAGGGCGCGGGAGGTGTTCGAGCAGTACTTC
NA	TRBV20-1	TRBJ1-1	NA	16	CSASRSLGAFGTEAFF	TGCAGTGCTAGTAGGAGCCTCGGGGCCTTCGGCACTGAAGCTTTCTTT
NA	TRBV19	TRBJ1-5	NA	16	CASSIGASGGNQPQHF	TGTGCCAGTAGTATTGGGGCGAGTGGAGGCAATCAGCCCCAGCATTTT
NA	TRBV5-1	TRBJ2-7	TRBD1	16	CASSLAPMTGAYEQYF	TGCGCCAGCAGCTTGGCCCCTATGACAGGGGCTTACGAGCAGTACTTC
NA	TRBV19	TRBJ2-2	TRBD1	16	CASSIAQGANTGELFF	TGTGCCAGTAGTATCGCTCAGGGGGCGAACACCGGGGAGCTGTTTTTT
NA	TRBV7-2	TRBJ2-3	NA	16	CASSLDVISGTDTQYF	TGTGCCAGCAGCTTAGACGTGATTTCCGGCACAGATACGCAGTATTTT
NA	TRBV19	TRBJ2-7	NA	14	CASSIGLMAYEQYF	TGTGCCAGTAGTATAGGGCTTATGGCCTACGAGCAGTACTTC
NA	TRBV28	TRBJ1-3	NA	13	CASSLWTENTIYF	TGTGCCAGCAGTTTATGGACGGAAAACACCATATATTTT
NA	TRBV28	TRBJ1-5	NA	14	CASSLNGHNQPQHF	TGTGCCAGCAGTTTAAATGGGCACAATCAGCCCCAGCATTTT
NA	TRBV19	TRBJ2-5	NA	14	CASSIVRGSETQYF	TGTGCCAGTAGTATAGTTCGGGGCTCGGAGACCCAGTACTTC
NA	TRBV27	TRBJ1-2	NA	11	CASRQMGGYTF	TGTGCCAGCAGGCAGATGGGTGGCTACACCTTC
few	TRBV5-3	TRBJ2-7	NA	15	CARSLEQRLDYEQYF	TGTGCCAGAAGCCTGGAACAGCGCCTAGACTACGAGCAGTACTTC
NA	TRBV7-3	TRBJ2-1	NA	14	CASSLLRHGSEQFF	TGTGCCAGCAGCCTCCTTCGCCACGGTAGTGAGCAGTTCTTC
NA	TRBV9	TRBJ2-2	NA	17	CASSPVPTGPNTGELFF	TGTGCCAGCAGCCCGGTCCCGACTGGCCCGAACACCGGGGAGCTGTTTTTT
NA	TRBV7-2	TRBJ2-3	NA	17	CASSLAGSLPPIDTQYF	TGTGCCAGCAGCTTAGCGGGCAGCCTACCTCCAATAGATACGCAGTATTTT
NA	TRBV30	TRBJ1-2	NA	13	CAWSVATPYGYTF	TGTGCCTGGAGTGTAGCAACTCCCTATGGCTACACCTTC
once	TRBV11-3	TRBJ2-5	NA	13	CASSLRGWETQYF	TGTGCCAGCAGCTTAAGAGGATGGGAGACCCAGTACTTC
NA	TRBV7-2	TRBJ2-1	NA	13	CASSLGAFNEQFF	TGTGCCAGCAGCTTAGGCGCCTTTAATGAGCAGTTCTTC
NA	TRBV3-1/TRBV3-2	TRBJ2-7	NA	15	CASSQVGASSYEQYF	TGTGCCAGCAGCCAAGTGGGGGCGAGCTCCTACGAGCAGTACTTC
NA	TRBV14	TRBJ2-7	NA	13	CASSQDLAGWEYF	TGTGCCAGCAGCCAAGATCTGGCAGGGTGGGAGTACTTC
NA	TRBV6-5	TRBJ1-2	NA	13	CASSRGPEYGYTF	TGTGCCAGCAGCCGAGGACCGGAGTATGGCTACACCTTC
NA	TRBV2	TRBJ2-2	TRBD2	15	CASRGLAGVTGELFF	TGTGCCAGCAGGGGACTAGCGGGAGTCACCGGGGAGCTGTTTTTT
NA	TRBV9	TRBJ1-1	NA	13	CASSFGQDTEAFF	TGTGCCAGCAGCTTTGGGCAGGACACTGAAGCTTTCTTT
NA	TRBV2	TRBJ2-7	TRBD2	13	CASLPGGGYEQYF	TGTGCCAGCCTCCCGGGAGGCGGCTACGAGCAGTACTTC
NA	TRBV4-2	TRBJ2-7	NA	13	CASSQEWASEQYF	TGTGCCAGCAGCCAAGAATGGGCGTCCGAGCAGTACTTC
NA	TRBV12-1	TRBJ2-1	NA	15	CASSPRKQGGNEQFF	TGTGCCAGCAGCCCGAGAAAACAGGGGGGCAATGAGCAGTTCTTC
NA	TRBV5-3	TRBJ2-1	TRBD2	18	CARSLFRLAGGDYNEQFF	TGTGCCAGAAGCTTGTTTCGGCTAGCGGGAGGAGACTACAATGAGCAGTTCTTC
NA	TRBV20-1	TRBJ2-3	TRBD2	17	CSASSILAGRGTDTQYF	TGCAGTGCTAGTAGTATACTAGCAGGGAGGGGTACAGATACGCAGTATTTT
NA	TRBV9	TRBJ2-3	TRBD1	15	CASSGGQISTDTQYF	TGTGCCAGCAGCGGGGGACAGATTTCTACAGATACGCAGTATTTT
once	TRBV27	TRBJ2-3	NA	15	CASTAALLHTDTQYF	TGTGCCAGCACCGCCGCCCTTCTCCACACAGATACGCAGTATTTT
NA	TRBV5-4	TRBJ2-5	TRBD2	18	CASSLDSSGSWGQETQYF	TGTGCCAGCAGCTTGGATTCTAGCGGGAGCTGGGGGCAAGAGACCCAGTACTTC
few	TRBV5-1	TRBJ2-7	TRBD2	15	CASSLAAGVAYEQYF	TGCGCCAGCAGCTTGGCCGCGGGAGTCGCTTACGAGCAGTACTTC
NA	TRBV6-6	TRBJ1-1	NA	12	CASTQPGTEAFF	TGTGCCAGCACCCAACCCGGCACTGAAGCTTTCTTT
NA	TRBV3-1/TRBV3-2	TRBJ2-1	NA	12	CASSQDGREQFF	TGTGCCAGCAGCCAAGACGGAAGAGAGCAGTTCTTC
NA	TRBV9	TRBJ2-1	NA	14	CASSPRGTSEEQFF	TGTGCCAGCAGCCCCCGCGGGACGTCAGAAGAGCAGTTCTTC
NA	TRBV28	TRBJ1-6	NA	15	CASSTPGHDHSPLHF	TGTGCCAGCAGTACGCCGGGACACGATCATTCACCCCTCCACTTT
NA	TRBV4-2	TRBJ2-7	TRBD1	15	CASSQLQGASYEQYF	TGTGCCAGCAGCCAGTTACAGGGGGCTTCCTACGAGCAGTACTTC
NA	TRBV6-2/TRBV6-3	TRBJ2-1	NA	14	CASSYRRGSNEQFF	TGTGCCAGCAGTTACCGGCGGGGATCCAATGAGCAGTTCTTC
NA	TRBV15	TRBJ2-7	NA	16	CATSRDGGLRTHEQYF	TGTGCCACCAGCAGAGATGGTGGACTTCGGACCCACGAGCAGTACTTC